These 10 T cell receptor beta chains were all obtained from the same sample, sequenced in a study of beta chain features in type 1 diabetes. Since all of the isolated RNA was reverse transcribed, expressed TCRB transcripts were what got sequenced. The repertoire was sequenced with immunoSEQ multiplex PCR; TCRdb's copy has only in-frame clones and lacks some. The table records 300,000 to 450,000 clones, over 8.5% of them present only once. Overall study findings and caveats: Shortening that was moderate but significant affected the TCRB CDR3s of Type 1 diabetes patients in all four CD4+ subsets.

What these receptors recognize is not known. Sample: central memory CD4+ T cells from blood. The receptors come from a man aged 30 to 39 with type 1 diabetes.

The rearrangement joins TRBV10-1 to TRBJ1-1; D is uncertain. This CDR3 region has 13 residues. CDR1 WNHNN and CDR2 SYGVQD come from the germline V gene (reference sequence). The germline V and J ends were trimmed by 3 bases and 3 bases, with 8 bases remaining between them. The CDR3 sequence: CASSEGEYTEAFF. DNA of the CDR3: TGCGCCAGCAGTGAAGGCGAGTACACTGAAGCTTTCTTT.

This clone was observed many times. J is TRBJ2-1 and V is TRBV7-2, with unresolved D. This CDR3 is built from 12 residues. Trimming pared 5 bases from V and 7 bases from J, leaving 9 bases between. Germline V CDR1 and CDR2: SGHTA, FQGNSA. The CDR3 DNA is TGTGCCAGCAGCGTCCAGAGGAATGAGCAGTTCTTC. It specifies CASSVQRNEQFF.

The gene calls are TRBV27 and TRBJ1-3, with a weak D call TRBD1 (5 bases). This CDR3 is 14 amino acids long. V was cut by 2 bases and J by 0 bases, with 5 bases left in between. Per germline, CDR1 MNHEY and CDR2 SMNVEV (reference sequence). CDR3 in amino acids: CASSLGHSGNTIYF. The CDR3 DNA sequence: TGTGCCAGCAGTTTAGGACACTCTGGAAACACCATATATTTT.

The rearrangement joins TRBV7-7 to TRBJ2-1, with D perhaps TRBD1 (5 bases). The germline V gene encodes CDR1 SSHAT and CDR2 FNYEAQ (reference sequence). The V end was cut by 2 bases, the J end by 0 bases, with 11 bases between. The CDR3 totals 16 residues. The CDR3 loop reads CASSLFPDSSYNEQFF. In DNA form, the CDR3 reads TGTGCCAGCAGCTTATTCCCAGACAGCTCCTACAATGAGCAGTTCTTC.

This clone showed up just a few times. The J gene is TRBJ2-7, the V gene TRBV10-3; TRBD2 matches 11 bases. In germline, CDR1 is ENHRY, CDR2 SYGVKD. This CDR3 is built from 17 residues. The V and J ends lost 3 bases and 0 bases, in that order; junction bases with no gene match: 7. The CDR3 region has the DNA TGTGCCATCAGTGAAGAACTAGCGGGAGACCGCTCCTACGAGCAGTACTTC. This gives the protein CAISEELAGDRSYEQYF.

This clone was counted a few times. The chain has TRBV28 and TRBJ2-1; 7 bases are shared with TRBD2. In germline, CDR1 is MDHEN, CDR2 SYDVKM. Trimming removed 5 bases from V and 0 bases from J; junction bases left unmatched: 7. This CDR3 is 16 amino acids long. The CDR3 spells CASSTIAGSSYNEQFF. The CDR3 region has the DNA TGTGCCAGCAGTACGATAGCGGGCAGCTCCTACAATGAGCAGTTCTTC.

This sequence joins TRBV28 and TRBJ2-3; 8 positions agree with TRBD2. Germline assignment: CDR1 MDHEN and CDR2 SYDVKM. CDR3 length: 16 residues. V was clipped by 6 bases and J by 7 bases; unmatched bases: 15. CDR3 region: CASSRRPAGESHTQYF. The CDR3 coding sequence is TGTGCCAGCAGCCGCCGGCCAGCGGGAGAAAGCCATACGCAGTATTTT.

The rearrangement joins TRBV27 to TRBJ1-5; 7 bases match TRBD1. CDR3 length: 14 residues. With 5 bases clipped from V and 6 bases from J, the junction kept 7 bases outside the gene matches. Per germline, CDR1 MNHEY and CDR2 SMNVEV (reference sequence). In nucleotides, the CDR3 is TGTGCCAGCAGTCCCCAGACAGGGCGTCAGCCCCAGCATTTT. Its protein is CASSPQTGRQPQHF.

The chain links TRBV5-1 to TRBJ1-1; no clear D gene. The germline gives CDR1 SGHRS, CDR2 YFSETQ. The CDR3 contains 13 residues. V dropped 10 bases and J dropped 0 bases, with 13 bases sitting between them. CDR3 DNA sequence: TGCGCCGGTCGGTCGGGGATGAACACTGAAGCTTTCTTT. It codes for CAGRSGMNTEAFF. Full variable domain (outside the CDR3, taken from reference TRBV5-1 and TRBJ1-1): KAGVTQTPRYLIKTRGQQVTLSCSPISGHRSVSWYQQTPGQGLQFLFEYFSETQRNKGNFPGRFSGRQFSNSRSEMNVSTLELGDSALYLCAGRSGMNTEAFFGQGTRLTVV.

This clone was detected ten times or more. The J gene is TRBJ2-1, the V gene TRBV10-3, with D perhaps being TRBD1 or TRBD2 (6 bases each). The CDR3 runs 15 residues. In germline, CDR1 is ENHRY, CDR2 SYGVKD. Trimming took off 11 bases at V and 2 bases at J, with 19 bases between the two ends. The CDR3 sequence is CAAAGQGAAYNEQFF. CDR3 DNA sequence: TGTGCCGCCGCGGGACAAGGGGCCGCCTACAATGAGCAGTTCTTC.